The 4 T cell receptor beta chains reported below all come from one sample, sequenced in a study of CD8 T cells in Susac syndrome. Reverse transcription of about 0.45 to 1 ug RNA used random hexamers. TCRdb re-derived calls from the immunoSEQ multiplex PCR reads in MiXCR, one entry per CDR3 protein. The top ten hold about 0.12% of the sample, which has hundreds of thousands of distinct CDR3 sequences, more than 80% seen once. The sequencing input was CD8+ T cells from PBMCs. Receptor source: a human donor with multiple sclerosis.

The chain uses TRBV4-1 and TRBJ2-5; D not certain. Germline V lookup: CDR1 MGHRA, CDR2 YSYEKL. The CDR3 spans 15 residues. V lost 0 bases, J lost 2 bases, and 10 bases lay in between. The CDR3 DNA is TGCGCCAGCAGCCAAGAAACGGCGGCGCAAGAGACCCAGTACTTC. Translated: CASSQETAAQETQYF.

The CDR3 sequence: CASSEGGALFGTEAFF. For the CDR3, the DNA is TGTGCCAGCAGTGAAGGGGGGGCTCTTTTCGGCACTGAAGCTTTCTTT. This chain joins TRBV2 and TRBJ1-1; D might be TRBD1 (6 bases). CDR3 length equals 16 residues. Germline V gene lookup returns CDR1 SNHLY and CDR2 FYNNEI. V lost 1 base and J 4 bases, leaving 16 bases between the germline ends.

V and J are TRBV7-9 and TRBJ2-5; no reliable D call. This CDR3 is built from 15 residues. With 5 bases removed from V and 4 bases from J, the gap between germline ends came to 17 bases. Germline CDR1 and CDR2: SEHNR and FQNEAQ (reference sequence). The chain's CDR3 is CASSRPDAAGETQYF. CDR3 DNA sequence: TGTGCCAGCAGCCGCCCGGACGCCGCCGGAGAGACCCAGTACTTC.

The chain joins TRBV5-1 to TRBJ2-7; possibly TRBD1 for D (5 bases). This CDR3 region has 16 residues. Germline CDR1 reads SGHRS; CDR2 reads YFSETQ. Trimming removed 0 bases at V and 2 bases at J, with 15 bases between. The CDR3 region is CASSLEGQRGAYEQYF. The CDR3 region has the DNA TGCGCCAGCAGCTTGGAGGGGCAGAGAGGCGCCTACGAGCAGTACTTC.